This T cell receptor beta chain was recorded in a study of response to subunit inactivated influenza vaccine. As concerns this clonotype: The antigen is undetermined.

The study, taken as a whole, reports: The authors suggested that few new T cells are recruited per seasonal influenza vaccination.

TCRdb reprocessed the RT-PCR reads via MiXCR and lists one record per CDR3 protein. The sample includes about 650,000 distinct CDR3 sequences, around 13% of them seen just once. The V end was cut by 0 bases, the J end by 6 bases, with 17 bases between. This CDR3 has 15 amino acids. Germline lookup yields CDR1 GTSNPN and CDR2 SVGIG (reference sequence). The rearrangement uses TRBV30 and TRBJ1-1, with a possible D match to TRBD1 (5 bases). The source of this sequence is a man aged 45-65 years who received an inactivated influenza vaccine. Source: PBMCs from blood, taken about 14 days before vaccination. The CDR3 loop reads CAWSVLGAGKAEAFF. The CDR3 DNA follows: TGTGCCTGGAGTGTACTCGGGGCAGGGAAGGCTGAAGCTTTCTTT.